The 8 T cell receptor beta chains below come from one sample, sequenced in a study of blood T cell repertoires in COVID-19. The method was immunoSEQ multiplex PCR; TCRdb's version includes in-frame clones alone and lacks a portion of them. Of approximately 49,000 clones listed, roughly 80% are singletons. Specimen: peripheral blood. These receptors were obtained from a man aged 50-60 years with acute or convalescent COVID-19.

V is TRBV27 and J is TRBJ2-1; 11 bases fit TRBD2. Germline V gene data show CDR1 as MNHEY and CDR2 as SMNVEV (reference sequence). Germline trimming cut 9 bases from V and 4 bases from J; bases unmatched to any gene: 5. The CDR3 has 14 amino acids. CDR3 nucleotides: TGTGCCAGTAAACTAGCGGGAGTTTACAATGAGCAGTTCTTC. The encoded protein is CASKLAGVYNEQFF.

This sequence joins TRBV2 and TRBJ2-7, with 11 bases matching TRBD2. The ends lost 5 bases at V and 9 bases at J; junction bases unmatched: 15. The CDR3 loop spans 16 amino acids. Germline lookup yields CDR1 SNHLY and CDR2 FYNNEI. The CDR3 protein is CASSSLASGGKGGQYF. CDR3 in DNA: TGTGCCAGCAGTAGCCTCGCTAGCGGGGGGAAAGGTGGGCAGTACTTC.

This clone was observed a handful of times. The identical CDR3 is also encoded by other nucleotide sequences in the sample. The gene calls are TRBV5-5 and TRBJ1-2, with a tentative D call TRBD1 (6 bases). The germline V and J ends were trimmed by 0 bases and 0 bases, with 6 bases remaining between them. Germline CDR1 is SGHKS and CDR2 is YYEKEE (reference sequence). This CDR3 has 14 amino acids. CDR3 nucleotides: TGTGCCAGCAGCTTGGGACAGGCTAACTATGGCTACACCTTC. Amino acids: CASSLGQANYGYTF.

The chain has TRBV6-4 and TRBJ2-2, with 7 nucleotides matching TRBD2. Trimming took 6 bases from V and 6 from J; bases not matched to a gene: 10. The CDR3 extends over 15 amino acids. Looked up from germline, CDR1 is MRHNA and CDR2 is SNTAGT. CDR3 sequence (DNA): TGTGCCAGCAGGGGAACTAGCGATGCCCCCGGGGAGCTGTTTTTT. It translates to CASRGTSDAPGELFF.

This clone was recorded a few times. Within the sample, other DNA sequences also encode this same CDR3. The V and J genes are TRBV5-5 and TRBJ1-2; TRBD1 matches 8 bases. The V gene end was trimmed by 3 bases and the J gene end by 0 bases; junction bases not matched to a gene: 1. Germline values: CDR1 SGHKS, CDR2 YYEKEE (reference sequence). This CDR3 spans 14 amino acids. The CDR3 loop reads CASSSGQANYGYTF. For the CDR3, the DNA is TGTGCCAGCAGCTCGGGACAGGCTAACTATGGCTACACCTTC.

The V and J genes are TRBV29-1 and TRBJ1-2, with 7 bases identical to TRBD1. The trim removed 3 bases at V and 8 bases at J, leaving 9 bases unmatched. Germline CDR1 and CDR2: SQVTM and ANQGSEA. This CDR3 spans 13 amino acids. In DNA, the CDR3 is TGCAGCGTTGACCTATACAGGGGTGGGGGCTACACCTTC. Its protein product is CSVDLYRGGGYTF.

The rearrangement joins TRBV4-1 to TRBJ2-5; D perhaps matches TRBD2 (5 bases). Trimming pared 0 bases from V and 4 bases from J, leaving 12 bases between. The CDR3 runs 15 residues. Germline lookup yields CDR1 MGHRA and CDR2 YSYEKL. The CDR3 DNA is TGCGCCAGCAGCCAAGATCGAGGGATGGGAGAGACCCAGTACTTC. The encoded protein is CASSQDRGMGETQYF.

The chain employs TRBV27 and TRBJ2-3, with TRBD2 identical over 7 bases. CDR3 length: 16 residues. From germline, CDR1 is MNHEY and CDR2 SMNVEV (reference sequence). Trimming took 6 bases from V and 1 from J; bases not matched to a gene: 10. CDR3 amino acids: CASSPGGGGRTDTQYF. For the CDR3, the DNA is TGTGCCAGCAGCCCTGGGGGGGGAGGGCGCACAGATACGCAGTATTTT.